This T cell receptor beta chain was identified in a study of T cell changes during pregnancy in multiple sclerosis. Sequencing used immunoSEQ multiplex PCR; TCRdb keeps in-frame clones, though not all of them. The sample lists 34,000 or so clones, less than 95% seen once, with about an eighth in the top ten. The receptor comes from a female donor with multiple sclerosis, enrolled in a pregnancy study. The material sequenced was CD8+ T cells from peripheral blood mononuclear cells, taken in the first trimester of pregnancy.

The CDR3 sequence: CASSFFKPGLAGNTGELFF. The CDR3 nucleotides are TGTGCCAGCAGCTTTTTTAAGCCGGGACTAGCGGGGAACACCGGGGAGCTGTTTTTT. The V and J genes are TRBV13 and TRBJ2-2; 12 nucleotides align to TRBD2. The junction had 9 bases not matched to a gene; V was cut back by 3 bases and J by 1 base. The germline V gene has CDR1 PRHDT and CDR2 FYEKMQ (reference sequence). This CDR3 region has 19 residues.